This TCR beta chain was identified in a study of neurological immune-mediated disorders. Study-wide points: Multiple sclerosis patients had less TCR clonal expansion than even healthy controls, unlike HTLV-1-associated myelopathy.

This clonotype was recorded at least ten times. No antigen is known for it. The sample's time point: longitudinal time-point 2. Each TCR transcript was tagged with a 10-nucleotide random UMI during 5'RACE. One entry per CDR3 protein results from TCRdb running MiXCR on the 5' RACE reads. This sample carries under 50,000 distinct CDR3 sequences, around 12% of them seen once, and the ten largest clones take under 5%. This TCR came from a male donor with HTLV-1-associated myelopathy (HAM/TSP). What was sequenced was PBMCs.

This CDR3 reads CASSFGTLAKNIQYF. Here the CDR3 DNA reads TGTGCCAGCAGCTTCGGGACCCTGGCCAAAAACATTCAGTACTTC. This chain connects TRBV7-2 to TRBJ2-4; either TRBD1 or TRBD2 may fit D (5 bases each). There are 15 residues in the CDR3. V lost 3 bases and J lost 1, with 10 bases in between. CDR1 and CDR2 (germline): SGHTA, FQGNSA.